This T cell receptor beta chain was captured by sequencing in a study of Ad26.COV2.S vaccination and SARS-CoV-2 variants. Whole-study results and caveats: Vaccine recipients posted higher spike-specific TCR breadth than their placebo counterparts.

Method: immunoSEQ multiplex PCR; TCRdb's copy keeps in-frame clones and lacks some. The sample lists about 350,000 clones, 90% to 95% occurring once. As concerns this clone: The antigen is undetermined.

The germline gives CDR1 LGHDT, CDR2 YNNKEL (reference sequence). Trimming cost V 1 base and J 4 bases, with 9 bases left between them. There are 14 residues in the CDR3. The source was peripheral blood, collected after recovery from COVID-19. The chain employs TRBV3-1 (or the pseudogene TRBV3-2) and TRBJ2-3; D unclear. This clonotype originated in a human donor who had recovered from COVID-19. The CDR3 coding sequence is TGTGCCAGCAGCCAAGTTTCAGTTCCAGATACGCAGTATTTT. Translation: CASSQVSVPDTQYF.